This is a list of T cell receptor beta chains from one sample in a study of CD8+CD57+ T cells in acquired aplastic anemia. TCRdb itself ran the reads through MiXCR, one entry per CDR3 protein. Of about 58,000 distinct CDR3 sequences listed, roughly three fifths are singletons. The sequencing sample was made of sorted CD4+, CD8+, or CD8+CD57+ T cells (not recorded which) from PBMCs. The receptor source for this set is a human donor with aplastic anemia. CDR3s include the opening cysteine and the closing phenylalanine or tryptophan. A D gene is named only where the DNA matches it firmly. The size field is filled for only some rows; it gives once, few, many or a size class.

length: 14; V: TRBV4-2; D: .; J: TRBJ1-1; size: many; DNA: TGTGCCAGCAGTCCAGACAGACGGAACACTGAAGCTTTCTTT; CDR3: CASSPDRRNTEAFF
length: 13; V: TRBV9; D: .; J: TRBJ1-2; size: .; DNA: TGTGCCAGCAGCGTAGGAGCGGACTATGGCTACACCTTC; CDR3: CASSVGADYGYTF
length: 19; V: TRBV20-1; D: TRBD2; J: TRBJ2-1; size: many; DNA: TGCAGTGCTAGGGGGGATGGACTAGCGGGTTTTAGCTCCTACAATGAGCAGTTCTTC; CDR3: CSARGDGLAGFSSYNEQFF
length: 11; V: TRBV19; D: .; J: TRBJ2-1; size: few; DNA: TGTGCCAGTAGTAAGTACAATGAGCAGTTCTTC; CDR3: CASSKYNEQFF
length: 14; V: TRBV2; D: .; J: TRBJ2-5; size: medium-sized; DNA: TGTGCCAGCAGTGAGGGCAGGTTCGCGGGGACCCAGTACTTC; CDR3: CASSEGRFAGTQYF
length: 16; V: TRBV10-2; D: .; J: TRBJ1-6; size: .; DNA: TGCGCCAGCAGTCGGGCCGGGACGGGAAATAATTCACCCCTCCACTTT; CDR3: CASSRAGTGNNSPLHF
length: 13; V: TRBV2; D: .; J: TRBJ1-1; size: .; DNA: TGTGCCAGCAGTGTGGACGTGAACACTGAAGCTTTCTTT; CDR3: CASSVDVNTEAFF
length: 14; V: TRBV6-2/TRBV6-3; D: TRBD1; J: TRBJ1-1; size: many; DNA: TGTGCCAGCAGTTACGGGACAGGGAACTTAGAAGCTTTCTTT; CDR3: CASSYGTGNLEAFF
length: 15; V: TRBV15; D: TRBD2; J: TRBJ2-5; size: .; DNA: TGTGCCACCTCACATCTAGCGGGAGTAGAAGAGACCCAGTACTTC; CDR3: CATSHLAGVEETQYF
length: 17; V: TRBV20-1; D: TRBD1; J: TRBJ1-2; size: .; DNA: TGCAGTGCTAGAGCGGCTACCGGACAGGGACCTAACTATGGCTACACCTTC; CDR3: CSARAATGQGPNYGYTF